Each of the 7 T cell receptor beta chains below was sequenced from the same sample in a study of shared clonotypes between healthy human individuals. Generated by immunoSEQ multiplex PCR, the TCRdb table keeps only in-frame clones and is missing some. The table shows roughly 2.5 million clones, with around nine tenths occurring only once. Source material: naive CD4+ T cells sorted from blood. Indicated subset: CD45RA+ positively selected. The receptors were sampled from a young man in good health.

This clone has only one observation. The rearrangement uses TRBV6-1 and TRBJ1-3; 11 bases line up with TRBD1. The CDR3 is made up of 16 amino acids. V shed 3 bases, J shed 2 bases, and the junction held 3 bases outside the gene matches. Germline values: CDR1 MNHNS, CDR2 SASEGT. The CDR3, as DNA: TGTGCCAGCAGTGAGGGGACAGGGGGTCCTGGAAACACCATATATTTT. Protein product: CASSEGTGGPGNTIYF.

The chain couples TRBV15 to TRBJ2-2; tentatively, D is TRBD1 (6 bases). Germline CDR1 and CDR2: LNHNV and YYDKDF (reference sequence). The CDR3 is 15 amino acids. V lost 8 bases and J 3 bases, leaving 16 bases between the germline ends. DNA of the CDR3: TGTGCCACCCGGGACAATGGAGGACACACCGGGGAGCTGTTTTTT. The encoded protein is CATRDNGGHTGELFF.

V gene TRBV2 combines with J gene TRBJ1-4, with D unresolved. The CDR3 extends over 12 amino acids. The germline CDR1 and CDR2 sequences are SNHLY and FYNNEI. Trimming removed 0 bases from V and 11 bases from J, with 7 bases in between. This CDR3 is CASSEAEVKLFF. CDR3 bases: TGTGCCAGCAGTGAAGCCGAGGTTAAACTGTTTTTT.

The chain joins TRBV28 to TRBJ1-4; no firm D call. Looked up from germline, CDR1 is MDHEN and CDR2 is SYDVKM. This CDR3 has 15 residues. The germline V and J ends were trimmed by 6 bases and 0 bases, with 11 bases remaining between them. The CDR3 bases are TGTGCCAGCAGGCGTATGACACCAACTAATGAAAAACTGTTTTTT. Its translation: CASRRMTPTNEKLFF.

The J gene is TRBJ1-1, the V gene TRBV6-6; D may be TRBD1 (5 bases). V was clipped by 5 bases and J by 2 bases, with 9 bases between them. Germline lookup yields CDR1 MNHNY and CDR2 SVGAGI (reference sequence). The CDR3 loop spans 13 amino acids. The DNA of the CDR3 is TGTGCCAGCAGTCGACAGTTAAACACTGAAGCTTTCTTT. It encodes CASSRQLNTEAFF.

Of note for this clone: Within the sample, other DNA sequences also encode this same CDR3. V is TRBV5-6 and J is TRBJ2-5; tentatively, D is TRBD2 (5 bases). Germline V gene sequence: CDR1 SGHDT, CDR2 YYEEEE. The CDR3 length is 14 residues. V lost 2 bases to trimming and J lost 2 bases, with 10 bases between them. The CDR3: CASSFSGVQETQYF. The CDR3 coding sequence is TGTGCCAGCAGCTTCTCCGGGGTTCAAGAGACCCAGTACTTC. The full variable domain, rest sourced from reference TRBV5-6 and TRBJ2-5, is DAGVTQSPTHLIKTRGQQVTLRCSPKSGHDTVSWYQQALGQGPQFIFQYYEEEERQRGNFPDRFSGHQFPNYSSELNVNALLLGDSALYLCASSFSGVQETQYFGPGTRLLVL.

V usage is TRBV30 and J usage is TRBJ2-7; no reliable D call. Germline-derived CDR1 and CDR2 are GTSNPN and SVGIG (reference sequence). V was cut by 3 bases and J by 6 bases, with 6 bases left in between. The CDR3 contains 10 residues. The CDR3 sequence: CAWRIGEQYF. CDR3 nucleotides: TGTGCCTGGAGGATCGGCGAGCAGTACTTC.